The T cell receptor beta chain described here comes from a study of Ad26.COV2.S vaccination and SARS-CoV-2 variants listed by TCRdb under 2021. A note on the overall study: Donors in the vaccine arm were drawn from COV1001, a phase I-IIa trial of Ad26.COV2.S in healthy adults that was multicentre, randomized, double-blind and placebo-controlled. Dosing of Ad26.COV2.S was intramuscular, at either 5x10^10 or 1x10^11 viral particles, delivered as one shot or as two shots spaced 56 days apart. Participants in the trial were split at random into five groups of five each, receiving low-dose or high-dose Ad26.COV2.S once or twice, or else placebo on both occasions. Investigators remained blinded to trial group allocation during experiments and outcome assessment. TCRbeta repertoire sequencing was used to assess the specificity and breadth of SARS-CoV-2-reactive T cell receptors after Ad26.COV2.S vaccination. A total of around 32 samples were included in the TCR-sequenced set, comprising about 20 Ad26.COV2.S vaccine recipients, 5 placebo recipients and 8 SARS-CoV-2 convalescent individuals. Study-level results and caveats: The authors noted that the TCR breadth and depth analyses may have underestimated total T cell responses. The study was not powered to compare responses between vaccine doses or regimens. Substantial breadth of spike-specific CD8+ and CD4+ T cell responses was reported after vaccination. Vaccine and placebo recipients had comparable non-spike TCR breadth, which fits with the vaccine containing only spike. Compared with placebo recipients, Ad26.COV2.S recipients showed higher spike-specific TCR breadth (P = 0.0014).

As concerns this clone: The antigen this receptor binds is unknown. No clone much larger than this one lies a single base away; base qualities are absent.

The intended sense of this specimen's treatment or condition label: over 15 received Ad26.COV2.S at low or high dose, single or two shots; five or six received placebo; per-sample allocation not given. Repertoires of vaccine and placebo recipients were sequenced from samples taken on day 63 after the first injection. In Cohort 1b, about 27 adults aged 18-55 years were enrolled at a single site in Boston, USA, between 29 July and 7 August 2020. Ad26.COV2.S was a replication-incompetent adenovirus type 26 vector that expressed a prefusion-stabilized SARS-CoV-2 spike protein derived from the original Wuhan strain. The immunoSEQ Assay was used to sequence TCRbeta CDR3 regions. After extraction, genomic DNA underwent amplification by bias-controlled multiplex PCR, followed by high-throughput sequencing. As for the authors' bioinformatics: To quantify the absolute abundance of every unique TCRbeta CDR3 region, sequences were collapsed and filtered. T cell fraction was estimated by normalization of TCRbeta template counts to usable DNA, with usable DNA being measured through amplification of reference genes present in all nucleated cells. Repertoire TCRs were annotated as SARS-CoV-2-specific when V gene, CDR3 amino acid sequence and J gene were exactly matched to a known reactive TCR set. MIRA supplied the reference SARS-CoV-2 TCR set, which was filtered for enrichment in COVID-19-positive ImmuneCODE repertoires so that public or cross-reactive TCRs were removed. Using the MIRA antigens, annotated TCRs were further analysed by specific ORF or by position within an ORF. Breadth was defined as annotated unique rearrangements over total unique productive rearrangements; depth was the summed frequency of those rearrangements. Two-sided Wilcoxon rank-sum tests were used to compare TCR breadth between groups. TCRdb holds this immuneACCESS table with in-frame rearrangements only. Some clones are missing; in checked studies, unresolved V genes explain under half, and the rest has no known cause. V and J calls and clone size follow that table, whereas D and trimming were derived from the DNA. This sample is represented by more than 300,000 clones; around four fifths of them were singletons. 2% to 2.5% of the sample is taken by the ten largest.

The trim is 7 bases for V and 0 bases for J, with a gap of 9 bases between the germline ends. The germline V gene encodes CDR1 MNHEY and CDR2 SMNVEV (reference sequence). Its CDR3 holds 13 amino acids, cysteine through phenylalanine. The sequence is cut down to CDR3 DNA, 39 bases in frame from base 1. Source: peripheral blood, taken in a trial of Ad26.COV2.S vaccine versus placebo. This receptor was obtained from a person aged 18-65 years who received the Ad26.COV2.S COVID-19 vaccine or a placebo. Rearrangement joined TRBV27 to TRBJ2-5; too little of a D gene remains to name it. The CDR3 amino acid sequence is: CASKGVNQETQYF. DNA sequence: TGTGCCAGCAAAGGAGTAAACCAAGAGACCCAGTACTTC.